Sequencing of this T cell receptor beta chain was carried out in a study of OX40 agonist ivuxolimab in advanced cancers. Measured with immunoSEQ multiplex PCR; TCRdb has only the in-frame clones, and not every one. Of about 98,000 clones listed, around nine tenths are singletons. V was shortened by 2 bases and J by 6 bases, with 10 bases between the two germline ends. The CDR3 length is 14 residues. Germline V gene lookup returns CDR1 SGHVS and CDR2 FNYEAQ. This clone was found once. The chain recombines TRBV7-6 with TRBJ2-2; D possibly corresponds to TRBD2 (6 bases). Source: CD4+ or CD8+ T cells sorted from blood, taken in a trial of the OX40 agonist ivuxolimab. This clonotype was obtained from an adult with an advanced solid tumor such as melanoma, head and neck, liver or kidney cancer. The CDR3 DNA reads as TGTGCCAGCAGCTTAATCGGAGGGGCCGGGGAGCTGTTTTTT. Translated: CASSLIGGAGELFF.